This T cell receptor beta chain was recovered during a study of molecular identifiers for immune sequencing clone quantification (dated by TCRdb to 2016 to 2019). Study-wide context: For a replicate experiment, the RNA from either 20,000 or 100,000 naive CD8 T cells was divided into five aliquots, and four of those aliquots went on to sequencing. The study was a methods study using CD8 T cells to benchmark molecular-identifier clustering-based TCR repertoire sequencing (MIDCIRS) and TCR RNA copy counting. Study-wide conclusions, independent of this receptor: Even against a background of about a million naive CD8 T cells, spiked-in Jurkat TCR RNA amounting to a single cell's worth was reported to be detectable. Highly expanded clone sizes could be underestimated because identical TCR molecules may share a barcode. When barcode sub-clustering was left out, chimeric consensus sequences inflated TCR diversity, with chimeras reaching as high as 47%. Modeling indicated around 3.2 TCR RNA copies recovered per cell, compared with around 10 by digital PCR, which implies a capture efficiency of around 31%. The naive libraries included spiked-in Jurkat TCR RNA (10 copies' worth), and this Jurkat TCR RNA is not part of the donor repertoire. In CMV-specific effector cells, over 98% of molecules were held by clones above 20 RNA copies, whereas under 1% of molecules were held by such clones in naive cells.

This clonotype was counted between two and nine times. This clone's antigen is unknown. No base qualities exist here, and no much larger clone lies one base off it. Libraries of naive CD8 T cells were built from around 20,000 to 990,000 sorted cells, with 10%, 30% or 50% of the purified RNA used. Naive CD8 T cells were FACS-sorted as CD8+CD4-CCR7+CD45RA+ on a BD FACSAria II into RLT Plus buffer. To test detection sensitivity, Jurkat RNA equal to around 10 TCR copies was added to samples of about 18,000-1,100,000 naive CD8 T cells. Enrichment of CD8 T cells was done with RosetteSep CD8+ T Cell Enrichment Cocktail plus Ficoll-Paque, and ACK red cell lysis came afterward. The library was prepared using PCR. Instrument on record: NextSeq 500. Bulk TCR libraries were prepared as previously described, using TCR primers listed in Table S5. Purification of total RNA was performed with the Qiagen AllPrep DNA/RNA kit. Before analysis, reads from multiple sequencing runs of one library were combined. In the original analysis: Reads were retained only if an exact TCR constant sequence was present, and the retained reads were trimmed to 150 nt and grouped according to their 12-nt molecular barcodes. Reads inside each barcode group were sub-clustered using a 15% Levenshtein threshold, and a quality-weighted consensus sequence was constructed for each RNA molecule. Non-functional sequences were excluded, and lower-count sequences lying one edit away from another sequence were also excluded. Barcode sub-clusters with fewer than 20% of the maximum read count were removed, based on fitting two negative binomial distributions. Through fastp at Q25 and MiXCR, TCRdb rebuilt clones from the public reads, retaining in-frame beta chains. Each CDR3 protein gets just one entry, which takes the most common genes and DNA from the rows behind it. Clone size and V and J calls follow TCRdb, not the original study. Recorded for this sample are about 320,000 distinct CDR3 sequences; 24% of them occurred a single time. The top ten clones comprise roughly 0.7% of the sample.

Sample: naive CD8+ T cells from blood, with Jurkat cell RNA spiked in. The cell subset or site label, as the study defines it: FACS-sorted CD8+CD4-CCR7+CD45RA+ naive T cells. The sequence derives from a human donor in good health. Some libraries in this study had Jurkat cell RNA spiked in.

The encoded CDR3 is CASSVLAESYEQYF. The nucleotide sequence reads TGTGCCAGCAGTGTTTTGGCAGAATCCTACGAGCAGTACTTC. Recombination joined TRBV2 with TRBJ2-7, with no confidently assigned D gene. Looking up the germline V gene yields CDR1 SNHLY and CDR2 FYNNEI. From the cysteine up to the phenylalanine, the CDR3 has a length of 14 residues. Only the CDR3 DNA stays, 42 bases, in frame from base 1. V is clipped by 4 bases and J by 1 base, and the sequence between their germline boundaries is 11 bases long.